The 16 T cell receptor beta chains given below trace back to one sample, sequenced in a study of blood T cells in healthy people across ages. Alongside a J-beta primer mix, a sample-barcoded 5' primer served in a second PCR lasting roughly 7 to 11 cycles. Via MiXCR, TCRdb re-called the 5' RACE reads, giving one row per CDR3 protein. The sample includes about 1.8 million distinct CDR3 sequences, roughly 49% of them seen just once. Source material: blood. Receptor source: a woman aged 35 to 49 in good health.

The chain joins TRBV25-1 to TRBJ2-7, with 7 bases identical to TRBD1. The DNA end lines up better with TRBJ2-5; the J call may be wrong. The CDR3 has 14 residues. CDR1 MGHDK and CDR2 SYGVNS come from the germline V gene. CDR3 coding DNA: TGTGCCAGCAGGAGACAGGGATACTTAGGGACCCAGTACTTC. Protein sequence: CASRRQGYLGTQYF.

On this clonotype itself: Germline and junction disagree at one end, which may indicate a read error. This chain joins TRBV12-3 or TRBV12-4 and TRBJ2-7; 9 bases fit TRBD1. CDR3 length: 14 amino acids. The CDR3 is CASSPDRGSGEQYF. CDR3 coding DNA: TGCGCCAGCAGTCCGGACAGGGGTTCGGGTGAGCAGTACTTC.

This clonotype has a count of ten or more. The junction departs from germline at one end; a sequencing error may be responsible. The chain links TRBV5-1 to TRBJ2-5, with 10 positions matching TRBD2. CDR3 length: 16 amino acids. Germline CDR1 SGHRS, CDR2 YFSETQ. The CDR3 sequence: CASSLVASGGQETQYF. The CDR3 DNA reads TGTGCTAGCAGCTTAGTGGCTAGCGGGGGCCAAGAGACCCAGTACTTC. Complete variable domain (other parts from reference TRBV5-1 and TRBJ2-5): KAGVTQTPRYLIKTRGQQVTLSCSPISGHRSVSWYQQTPGQGLQFLFEYFSETQRNKGNFPGRFSGRQFSNSRSEMNVSTLELGDSALYLCASSLVASGGQETQYFGPGTRLLVL.

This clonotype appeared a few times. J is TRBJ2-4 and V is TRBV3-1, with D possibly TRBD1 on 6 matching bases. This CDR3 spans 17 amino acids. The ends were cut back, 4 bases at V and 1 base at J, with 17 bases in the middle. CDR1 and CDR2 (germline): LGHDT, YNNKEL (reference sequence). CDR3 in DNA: TGTGCCAGCAGCCCTGAAACAGGGTTAGGGGCCAAAAACATTCAGTACTTC. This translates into CASSPETGLGAKNIQYF. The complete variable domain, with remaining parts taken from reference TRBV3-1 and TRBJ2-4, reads DTAVSQTPKYLVTQMGNDKSIKCEQNLGHDTMYWYKQDSKKFLKIMFSYNNKELIINETVPNRFSPKSPDKAHLNLHINSLELGDSAVYFCASSPETGLGAKNIQYFGAGTRLSVL.

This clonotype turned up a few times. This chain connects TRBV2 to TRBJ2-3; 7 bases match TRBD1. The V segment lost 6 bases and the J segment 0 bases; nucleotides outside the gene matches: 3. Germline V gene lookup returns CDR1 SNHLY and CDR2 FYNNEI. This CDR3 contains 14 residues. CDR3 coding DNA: TGTGCCAGCAGGAGGGGGCATAGCACAGATACGCAGTATTTT. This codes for CASRRGHSTDTQYF.

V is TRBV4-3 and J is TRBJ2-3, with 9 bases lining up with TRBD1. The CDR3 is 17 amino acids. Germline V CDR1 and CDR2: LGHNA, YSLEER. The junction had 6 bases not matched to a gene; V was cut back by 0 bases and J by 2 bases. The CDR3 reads CASSQDYRGPNTDTQYF. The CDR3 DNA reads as TGCGCCAGCAGCCAAGATTACAGGGGGCCCAACACAGATACGCAGTATTTT.

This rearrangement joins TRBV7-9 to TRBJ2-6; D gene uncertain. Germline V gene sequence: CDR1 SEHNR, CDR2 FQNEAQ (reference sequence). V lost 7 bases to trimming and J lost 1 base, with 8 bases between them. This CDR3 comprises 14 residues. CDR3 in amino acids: CASNYGSGANVLTF. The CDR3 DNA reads TGTGCCAGCAACTATGGTTCTGGGGCCAACGTCCTGACTTTC. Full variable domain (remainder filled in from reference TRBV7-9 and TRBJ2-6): DTGVSQNPRHKITKRGQNVTFRCDPISEHNRLYWYRQTLGQGPEFLTYFQNEAQLEKSRLLSDRFSAERPKGSFSTLEIQRTEQGDSAMYLCASNYGSGANVLTFGAGSRLTVL.

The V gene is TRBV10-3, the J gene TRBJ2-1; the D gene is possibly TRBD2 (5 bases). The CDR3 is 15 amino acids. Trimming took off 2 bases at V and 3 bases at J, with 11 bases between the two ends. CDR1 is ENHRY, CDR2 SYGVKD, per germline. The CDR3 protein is CAISETPSLYNEQFF. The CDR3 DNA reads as TGTGCCATCAGTGAGACGCCTAGCCTCTACAATGAGCAGTTCTTC.

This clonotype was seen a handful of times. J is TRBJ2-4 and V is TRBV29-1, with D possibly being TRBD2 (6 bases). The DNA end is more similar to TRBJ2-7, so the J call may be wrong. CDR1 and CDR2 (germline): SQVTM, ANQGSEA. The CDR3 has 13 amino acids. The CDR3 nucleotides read TGCAGCGTGAGGAGGGGCCTCGTAGGCGAGCAGTACTTC. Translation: CSVRRGLVGEQYF.

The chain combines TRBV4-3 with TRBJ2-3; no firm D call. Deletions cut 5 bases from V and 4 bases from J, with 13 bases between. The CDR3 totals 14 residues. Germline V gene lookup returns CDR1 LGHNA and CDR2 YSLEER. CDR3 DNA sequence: TGCGCCAGCAGCTCTAACGGTGGAGCAGATACGCAGTATTTT. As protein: CASSSNGGADTQYF.

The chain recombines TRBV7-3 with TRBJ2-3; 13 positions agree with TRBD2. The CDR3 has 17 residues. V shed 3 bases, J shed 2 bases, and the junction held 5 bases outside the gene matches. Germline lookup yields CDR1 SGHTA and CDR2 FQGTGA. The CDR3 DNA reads TGTGCCAGCAGCTTGACCGGGACTAGCGGGACCACAGATACGCAGTATTTT. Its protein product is CASSLTGTSGTTDTQYF.

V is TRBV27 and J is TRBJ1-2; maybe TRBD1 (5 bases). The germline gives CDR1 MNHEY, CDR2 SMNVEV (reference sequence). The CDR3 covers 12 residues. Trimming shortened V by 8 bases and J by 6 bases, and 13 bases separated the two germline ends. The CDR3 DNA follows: TGTGCCAGCTCGGAGGGGAAAAATGGCTACACCTTC. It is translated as CASSEGKNGYTF.

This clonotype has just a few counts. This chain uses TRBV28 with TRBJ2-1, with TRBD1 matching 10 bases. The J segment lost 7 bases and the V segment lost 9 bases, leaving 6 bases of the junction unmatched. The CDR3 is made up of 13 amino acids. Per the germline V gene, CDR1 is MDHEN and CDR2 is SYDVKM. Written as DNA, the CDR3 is TGTGCCAGTGGACAGGGGGTAGGAAATGAGCAGTTCTTC. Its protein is CASGQGVGNEQFF.

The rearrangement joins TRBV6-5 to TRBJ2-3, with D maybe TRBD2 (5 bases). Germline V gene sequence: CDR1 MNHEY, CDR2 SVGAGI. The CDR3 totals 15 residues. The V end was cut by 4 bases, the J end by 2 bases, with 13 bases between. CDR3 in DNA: TGTGCCAGCAGTTTGAGGGCAGCGGTCACAGATACGCAGTATTTT. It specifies CASSLRAAVTDTQYF.

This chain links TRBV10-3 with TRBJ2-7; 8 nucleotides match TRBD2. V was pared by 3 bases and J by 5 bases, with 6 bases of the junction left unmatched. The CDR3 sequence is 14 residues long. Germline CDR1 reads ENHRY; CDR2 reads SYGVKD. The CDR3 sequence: CAISEAGAVDEQYF. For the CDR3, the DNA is TGTGCCATCAGTGAAGCGGGGGCCGTTGACGAGCAGTACTTC.

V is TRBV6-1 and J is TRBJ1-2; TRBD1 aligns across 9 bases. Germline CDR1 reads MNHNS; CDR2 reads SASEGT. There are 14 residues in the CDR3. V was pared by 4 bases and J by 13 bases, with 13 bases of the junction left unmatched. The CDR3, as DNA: TGTGCCAGCAGTGCCCGGGACAGGGTACTTAGAAGCACCTTC. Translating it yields CASSARDRVLRSTF.